This T cell receptor beta chain was identified in a study of early T cells in non-severe SARS-CoV-2 infection. Unique molecular identifiers tagged individual cDNA molecules. One entry per CDR3 protein, called by TCRdb with MiXCR from the 5' RACE reads. This repertoire shows approximately 28,000 distinct CDR3 sequences, more than 3.5% found once; its top ten account for 6.2%. In germline, CDR1 is LGHDT, CDR2 YNNKEL (reference sequence). V was clipped by 4 bases and J by 3 bases, with 6 bases between them. This CDR3 has 13 residues. This clonotype has at least ten counts. The receptor was isolated from an adult who was a healthcare worker with PCR-confirmed SARS-CoV-2 infection or an uninfected control (not recorded which). The gene calls are TRBV3-1 and TRBJ2-2; D is undetermined. Sequencing was performed on whole blood. The CDR3 loop reads CASSRRDTGELFF. The CDR3 nucleotides read TGTGCCAGCAGCCGAAGGGACACCGGGGAGCTGTTTTTT.